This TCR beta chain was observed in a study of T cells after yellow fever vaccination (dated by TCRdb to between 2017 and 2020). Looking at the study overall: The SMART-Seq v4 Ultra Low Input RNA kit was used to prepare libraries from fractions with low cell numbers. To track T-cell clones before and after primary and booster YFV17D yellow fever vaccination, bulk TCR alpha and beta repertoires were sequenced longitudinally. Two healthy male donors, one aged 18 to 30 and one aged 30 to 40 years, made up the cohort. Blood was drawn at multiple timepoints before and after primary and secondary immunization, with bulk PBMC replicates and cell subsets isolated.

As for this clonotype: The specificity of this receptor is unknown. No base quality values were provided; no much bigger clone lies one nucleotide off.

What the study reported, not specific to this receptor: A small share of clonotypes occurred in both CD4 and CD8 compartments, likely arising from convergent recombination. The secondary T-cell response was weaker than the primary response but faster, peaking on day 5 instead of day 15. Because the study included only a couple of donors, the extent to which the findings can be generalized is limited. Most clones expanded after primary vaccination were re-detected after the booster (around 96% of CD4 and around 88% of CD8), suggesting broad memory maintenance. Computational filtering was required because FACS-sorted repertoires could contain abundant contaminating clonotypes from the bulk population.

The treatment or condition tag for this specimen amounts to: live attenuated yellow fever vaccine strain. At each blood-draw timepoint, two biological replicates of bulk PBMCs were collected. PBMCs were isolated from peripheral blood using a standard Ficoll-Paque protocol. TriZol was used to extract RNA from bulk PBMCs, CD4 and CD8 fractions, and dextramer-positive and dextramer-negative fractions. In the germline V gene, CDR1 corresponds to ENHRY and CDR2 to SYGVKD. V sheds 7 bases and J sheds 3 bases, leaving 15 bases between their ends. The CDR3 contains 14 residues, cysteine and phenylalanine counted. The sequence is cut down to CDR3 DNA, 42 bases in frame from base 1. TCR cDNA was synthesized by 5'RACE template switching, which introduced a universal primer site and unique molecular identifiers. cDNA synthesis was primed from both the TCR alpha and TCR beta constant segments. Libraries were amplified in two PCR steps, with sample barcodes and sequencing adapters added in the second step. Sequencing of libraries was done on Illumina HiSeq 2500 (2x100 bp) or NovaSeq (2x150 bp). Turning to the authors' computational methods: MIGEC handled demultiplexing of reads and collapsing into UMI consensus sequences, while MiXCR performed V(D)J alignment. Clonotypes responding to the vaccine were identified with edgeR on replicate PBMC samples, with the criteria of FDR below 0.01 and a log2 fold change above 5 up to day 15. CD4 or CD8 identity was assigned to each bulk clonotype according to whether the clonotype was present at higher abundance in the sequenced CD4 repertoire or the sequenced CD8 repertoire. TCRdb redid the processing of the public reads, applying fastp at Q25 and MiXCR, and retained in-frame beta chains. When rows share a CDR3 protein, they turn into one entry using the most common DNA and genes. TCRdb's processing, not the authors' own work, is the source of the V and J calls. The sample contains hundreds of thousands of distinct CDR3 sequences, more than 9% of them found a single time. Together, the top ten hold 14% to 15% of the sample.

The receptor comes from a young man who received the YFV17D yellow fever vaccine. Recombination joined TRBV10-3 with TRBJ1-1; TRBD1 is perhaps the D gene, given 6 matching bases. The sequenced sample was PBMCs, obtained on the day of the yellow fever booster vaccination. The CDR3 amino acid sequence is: CAIKDSRRDTEAFF. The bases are TGTGCCATCAAGGACAGTCGCCGGGACACTGAAGCTTTCTTT.